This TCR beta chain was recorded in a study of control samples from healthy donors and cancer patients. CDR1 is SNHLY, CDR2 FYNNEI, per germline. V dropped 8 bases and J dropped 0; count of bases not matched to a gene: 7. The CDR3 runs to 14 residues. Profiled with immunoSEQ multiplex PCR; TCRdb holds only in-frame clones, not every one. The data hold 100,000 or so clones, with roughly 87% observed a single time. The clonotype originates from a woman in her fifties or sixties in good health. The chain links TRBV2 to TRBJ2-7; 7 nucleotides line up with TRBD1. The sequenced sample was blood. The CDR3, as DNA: TGTGCCAGCCTGCCGGACAGGCGCTCCTACGAGCAGTACTTC. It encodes CASLPDRRSYEQYF.